This TCR beta chain was sequenced in a study of response to subunit inactivated influenza vaccine (dated by TCRdb to 2016 to 2019). In terms of the full investigation: The study used deep quantitative T cell receptor repertoire profiling to track responses to a trivalent subunit inactivated influenza vaccine.

The investigation overall reported the following: The authors suggested that each seasonal influenza vaccination may recruit only a limited number of new T cells.

Libraries were constructed by RT-PCR. TCRdb lists the instrument as Illumina HiSeq 2500. TCRdb trimmed public reads at Q25 via fastp, called clones via MiXCR and kept in-frame beta chains. Each entry is one CDR3 protein sequence, shown with its most common DNA and genes. Within this sample are 400,000 to 650,000 distinct CDR3 sequences, with around 7.9% of them counted one time only. The ten biggest clones cover around 13% of the sample. Note on this clonotype: No antigen is known for it. Nothing much larger sits one base from this clone, and base qualities are not available.

The sequencing here drew on PBMCs from blood, taken about 23 months after vaccination. The source is a man in his fifties or sixties who received an inactivated influenza vaccine. Donor details come from another sample of the same person, matched by shared clones.

The CDR3: CSARGPGGDSSYNEQFF. The DNA is as follows: TGCAGTGCTAGAGGCCCGGGCGGGGACAGCTCCTACAATGAGCAGTTCTTC. The rearrangement joined TRBV20-1 to TRBJ2-1, with a weak D call of TRBD1 (7 bases match). CDR1 and CDR2 are read off the germline V gene (reference sequence) as DFQATT and SNEGSKA. Trimming costs V 1 base and J 0 bases, and their ends lie 16 bases apart. Including the terminal cysteine and phenylalanine, the CDR3 comprises 17 residues. The CDR3 DNA has 51 bases and is translated from base 1.